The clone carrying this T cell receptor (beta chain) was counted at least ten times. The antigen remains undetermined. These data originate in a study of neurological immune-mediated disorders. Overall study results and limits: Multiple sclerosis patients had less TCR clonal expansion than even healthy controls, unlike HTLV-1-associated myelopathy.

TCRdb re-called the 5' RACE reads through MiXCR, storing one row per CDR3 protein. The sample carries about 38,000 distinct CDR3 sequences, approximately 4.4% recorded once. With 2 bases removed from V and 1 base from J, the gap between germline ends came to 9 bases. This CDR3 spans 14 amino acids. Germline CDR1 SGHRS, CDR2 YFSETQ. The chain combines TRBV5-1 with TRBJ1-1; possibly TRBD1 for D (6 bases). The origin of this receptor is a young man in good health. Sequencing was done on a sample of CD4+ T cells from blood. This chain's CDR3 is CASSFGGSNTEAFF. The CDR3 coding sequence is TGCGCCAGCAGCTTCGGGGGCTCGAACACTGAAGCTTTCTTT. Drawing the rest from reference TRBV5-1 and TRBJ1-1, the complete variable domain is KAGVTQTPRYLIKTRGQQVTLSCSPISGHRSVSWYQQTPGQGLQFLFEYFSETQRNKGNFPGRFSGRQFSNSRSEMNVSTLELGDSALYLCASSFGGSNTEAFFGQGTRLTVV.